This T cell receptor (beta chain) was identified during a study of blood T cell repertoires in COVID-19. This CDR3 comprises 13 residues. The V end lost 6 bases, the J end lost 3 bases, and 11 bases lay between the germline ends. Germline V gene sequence: CDR1 MNHEY, CDR2 SVGAGI. Profiled with immunoSEQ multiplex PCR; TCRdb holds only in-frame clones, not every one. This table holds 250,000 or so clones, around four fifths found once. This TCR came from a man aged 55 to 70 with acute or convalescent COVID-19. The sample was peripheral blood. This chain uses TRBV6-5 with TRBJ1-2; weak D call: TRBD1 (6 bases). DNA of the CDR3: TGTGCCAGCAGATCAACAGGGCACTATGGCTACACCTTC. Translating it yields CASRSTGHYGYTF.